Reported below is one T cell receptor beta chain. Its matching antigen is unknown. This specimen belongs to a study of siplizumab effects on memory and regulatory T cells. Whole-study findings and limits: Tregs proliferating in siplizumab cultures lacked confirmation of their suppressive function.

Assay: immunoSEQ multiplex PCR; the TCRdb copy retains only in-frame clones and omits some. The data hold about 110,000 clones, with around nine tenths observed a single time. The CDR3 loop spans 15 amino acids. Trimming removed 4 bases from V and 7 bases from J; junction bases left unmatched: 3. CDR1 is LNHNV and CDR2 is YYDKDF in the germline V gene (reference sequence). Sequencing was performed on CD4+ T cells sorted from blood. The sequence was collected from a human donor in good health. The V gene is TRBV15, the J gene TRBJ2-1; 14 bases fit TRBD2. CDR3 DNA: TGTGCCACCAGCACCGGGACTAGCGGGGGTAATGAGCAGTTCTTC. Translation: CATSTGTSGGNEQFF. Drawing the rest from reference TRBV15 and TRBJ2-1, the complete variable domain is DAMVIQNPRYQVTQFGKPVTLSCSQTLNHNVMYWYQQKSSQAPKLLFHYYDKDFNNEADTPDNFQSRRPNTSFCFLDIRSPGLGDTAMYLCATSTGTSGGNEQFFGPGTRLTVL.